The T cell receptor beta chain described here comes from a study of T cells after yellow fever vaccination. The overall study: Low-cell-number fractions underwent preparation using SMART-Seq v4 Ultra Low Input.

Study results and caveats: Researchers noted that a small share of clonotypes showed up in both CD4 and CD8 compartments. Detection of almost all vaccine-responding clonotypes in sorted memory subsets failed on day 0.

This CDR3 has 18 residues. V trimming: 1 base; J trimming: 6 bases; junction bases outside the gene matches: 12. The germline CDR1 and CDR2 sequences are LGHNA and YSLEER. 5'RACE template switching added a universal primer site and UMIs to TCR cDNA. TCRdb reanalysed the 5' RACE reads using MiXCR and keeps one entry per CDR3 protein. This table has about 45,000 distinct CDR3 sequences, more than 6% appearing once. This clonotype was seen at least ten times. The V gene is TRBV4-3, the J gene TRBJ1-6, with TRBD1 matching over 7 bases. The sequence was obtained from a man under 40 who received the YFV17D yellow fever vaccine. Specimen: PBMCs, either bulk or a sorted T-cell subset (CD4+, CD8+, memory, or dextramer-sorted; not recorded which), collected 45 days after the yellow fever booster vaccination. CDR3 protein: CASSQVGSTGQPNSPLHF. The CDR3 DNA reads TGCGCCAGCAGCCAAGTGGGTTCAACGGGACAGCCTAATTCACCCCTCCACTTT.